The 25 T cell receptor beta chains listed next were all sequenced from one sample in a study of control samples from healthy donors and cancer patients. Repertoires were generated with immunoSEQ multiplex PCR, while TCRdb's copy carries only in-frame clones and drops some. Found here are 70,000 to 95,000 clones, approximately 87% of them singletons; the top ten hold around 18%. Sequenced input: blood. The source is a man aged 50 or older in good health.

This chain connects TRBV5-1 to TRBJ2-7, with D maybe TRBD2 (5 bases). The CDR3 has 12 amino acids. V was shortened by 5 bases and J by 7 bases, with 13 bases between the two germline ends. Germline CDR1 SGHRS, CDR2 YFSETQ. The CDR3 reads CASRSPPGEQYF. The DNA for the CDR3 is TGCGCCAGCAGGTCCCCCCCGGGAGAGCAGTACTTC.

The chain recombines TRBV1 with TRBJ2-3. TRBV1 is deemed a pseudogene. The CDR3 contains 12 residues. The CDR3 nucleotides read TGCACCAGCAGCCATGACACAGATACGCAGTATTTT. Its protein is CTSSHDTDTQYF.

V usage is TRBV7-8 and J usage is TRBJ1-2, with TRBD1 identical over 8 bases. J gave up 7 bases and V 6 bases, and 7 bases lay outside the gene matches. In germline, CDR1 is SGHVS, CDR2 FQNEAQ. The CDR3 runs 13 residues. Here the CDR3 reads CASSWTGSSGYTF. DNA of the CDR3: TGTGCCAGCAGTTGGACAGGGAGCAGTGGCTACACCTTC.

V usage is TRBV6-5 and J usage is TRBJ2-7; D perhaps matches TRBD2 (5 bases). This CDR3 has 14 amino acids. The V end was cut by 6 bases, the J end by 2 bases, with 14 bases between. Germline values: CDR1 MNHEY, CDR2 SVGAGI. CDR3 sequence: CASSGQRLAYEQYF. The CDR3 DNA reads as TGTGCCAGCAGCGGGCAGCGGCTTGCCTACGAGCAGTACTTC.

The gene calls are TRBV10-2 and TRBJ1-3; possibly TRBD1 for D (6 bases). CDR1 and CDR2 from the germline V gene are WSHSY and SAAADI. This CDR3 has 13 amino acids. Trimming pared 6 bases from V and 2 bases from J, leaving 8 bases between. The CDR3 DNA sequence: TGCGCCAGCAGAGAGGGGGCTGGAAACACCATATATTTT. It is translated as CASREGAGNTIYF.

J is TRBJ1-1 and V is TRBV28, with 11 bases fitting TRBD1. The CDR3 is 15 amino acids. Germline V gene sequence: CDR1 MDHEN, CDR2 SYDVKM. Germline trimming cut 7 bases from V and 4 bases from J; bases unmatched to any gene: 8. This CDR3 is CASTLGTGGSTEAFF. The CDR3 DNA reads TGTGCCAGCACCCTCGGGACAGGGGGAAGCACTGAAGCTTTCTTT.

This clone has only a few counts. This chain links TRBV4-2 with TRBJ2-7; weak D call: TRBD2 (7 bases). Deletions cut 0 bases from V and 3 bases from J, with 18 bases between. Germline-derived CDR1 and CDR2 are LGHNA and YNFKEQ. This CDR3 is built from 17 residues. CDR3 nucleotides: TGTGCCAGCAGCCAAGATCGTCAAGGGGGAGGGGGCTACGAGCAGTACTTC. This sequence encodes CASSQDRQGGGGYEQYF.

V gene TRBV6-2 or TRBV6-3 combines with J gene TRBJ1-4, with a weak D call TRBD1 (5 bases). V lost 5 bases and J 5 bases, leaving 12 bases between the germline ends. The CDR3 extends over 14 amino acids. Germline V lookup: CDR1 MNHEY, CDR2 SVGEGT. The CDR3 loop is CASSRDFGNEKLFF. As DNA, the CDR3 is TGTGCCAGCAGTCGGGACTTTGGAAATGAAAAACTGTTTTTT.

V usage is TRBV30 and J usage is TRBJ2-2, with D unclear. This CDR3 is built from 15 residues. V was clipped by 1 base and J by 3 bases, with 12 bases between them. The germline V gene encodes CDR1 GTSNPN and CDR2 SVGIG (reference sequence). The CDR3 reads CAWSAFSGHTGELFF. CDR3 DNA: TGTGCCTGGAGTGCGTTCAGTGGACACACCGGGGAGCTGTTTTTT. The full variable domain, rest sourced from reference TRBV30 and TRBJ2-2, is SQTIHQWPATLVQPVGSPLSLECTVEGTSNPNLYWYRQAAGRGLQLLFYSVGIGQISSEVPQNLSASRPQDRQFILSSKKLLLSDSGFYLCAWSAFSGHTGELFFGEGSRLTVL.

The chain links TRBV5-5 to TRBJ1-1, with D possibly being TRBD1 (5 bases). Germline V gene lookup returns CDR1 SGHKS and CDR2 YYEKEE (reference sequence). Trimming left V 0 bases short and J 5 bases short, with 11 bases between. The CDR3 loop spans 14 amino acids. CDR3 coding DNA: TGTGCCAGCAGCTTGGGGGAGCGGGGGACTGAAGCTTTCTTT. Translating it yields CASSLGERGTEAFF.

The V and J genes are TRBV12-3 or TRBV12-4 and TRBJ2-7, with 13 bases that match TRBD2. The CDR3 is 13 residues long. This CDR3 reads CASSFTSGGALDV. The CDR3 DNA follows: TGTGCCAGCAGTTTCACTAGCGGGGGGGCCTTAGACGTC.

The chain combines TRBV28 with TRBJ2-7, with D perhaps TRBD1 (6 bases). CDR3 length equals 15 residues. CDR1 and CDR2 (germline): MDHEN, SYDVKM. The germline V and J ends were trimmed by 4 bases and 3 bases, with 16 bases remaining between them. The CDR3 bases are TGTGCCAGCAGTTCCCCCATCGCAGGGGTCTACGAGCAGTACGTC. Translation: CASSSPIAGVYEQYV.

V usage is TRBV2 and J usage is TRBJ1-4; 7 nucleotides agree with TRBD1. Germline trimming cut 3 bases from V and 8 bases from J; bases unmatched to any gene: 9. Germline loops: CDR1 SNHLY, CDR2 FYNNEI. The length of the CDR3 is 15 residues. The CDR3 here is CASSDPETGKEKLFF. CDR3 nucleotide sequence: TGTGCCAGCAGTGATCCCGAGACAGGGAAAGAAAAACTGTTTTTT.

The chain is built from TRBV10-3 and TRBJ2-5; a possible D gene is TRBD2 (5 bases). Germline assignment: CDR1 ENHRY and CDR2 SYGVKD. The ends were cut back, 2 bases at V and 5 bases at J, with 15 bases in the middle. This CDR3 region has 15 residues. The DNA for the CDR3 is TGTGCCATCAGTGAGACCTCAAGGGAGCCGGAGACCCAGTACTTC. Translation gives CAISETSREPETQYF.

The rearrangement uses TRBV7-2 and TRBJ2-3, with 10 bases aligning to TRBD2. The CDR3 consists of 17 residues. Germline CDR1 is SGHTA and CDR2 is FQGNSA. The ends lost 0 bases at V and 0 bases at J; junction bases unmatched: 3. CDR3 residues: CASSLASSGGSTDTQYF. For the CDR3, the DNA is TGTGCCAGCAGCTTAGCCTCTAGCGGGGGCAGCACAGATACGCAGTATTTT. The full variable domain, with the rest looked up from reference TRBV7-2 and TRBJ2-3, is GAGVSQSPSNKVTEKGKDVELRCDPISGHTALYWYRQSLGQGLEFLIYFQGNSAPDKSGLPSDRFSAERTGGSVSTLTIQRTQQEDSAVYLCASSLASSGGSTDTQYFGPGTRLTVL.

The chain couples TRBV11-2 to TRBJ1-4, with D possibly matching TRBD1 (6 bases). Trimming shortened V by 1 base and J by 1 base, and 7 bases separated the two germline ends. Germline V gene lookup returns CDR1 SGHAT and CDR2 FQNNGV. There are 15 residues in the CDR3. The CDR3 loop is CASSLGRGTNEKLFF. In nucleotides, the CDR3 is TGTGCCAGCAGCTTAGGCAGGGGAACTAATGAAAAACTGTTTTTT.

The gene calls are TRBV10-3 and TRBJ2-2, with D tentatively TRBD1 (6 bases). Trimming took 2 bases from V and 3 from J, leaving 13 bases between them. Germline values: CDR1 ENHRY, CDR2 SYGVKD. This CDR3 contains 16 residues. In DNA, the CDR3 is TGTGCCATCAGTGAGCCTCAGGGGTTGGACACCGGGGAGCTGTTTTTT. Protein: CAISEPQGLDTGELFF.

The CDR3 sequence is CASSPGGRYEKLFF. The CDR3 DNA reads TGCGCCAGCAGCCCGGGGGGGCGGTATGAAAAACTGTTTTTT. V gene TRBV4-1 combines with J gene TRBJ1-4, with D possibly matching TRBD1 (6 bases). Germline V gene lookup returns CDR1 MGHRA and CDR2 YSYEKL. V was cut by 4 bases and J by 6 bases, with 12 bases left in between. The CDR3 totals 14 residues.

The V gene is TRBV29-1, the J gene TRBJ1-2; weak D call: TRBD1 (6 bases). The CDR3 covers 16 residues. V was trimmed by 3 bases and J by 2 bases, leaving 19 bases between them. Per the germline V gene, CDR1 is SQVTM and CDR2 is ANQGSEA. CDR3 sequence (DNA): TGCAGCGTTGACTATGGGGGGCAGGGGAGGAACTATGGCTACACCTTC. It yields the protein CSVDYGGQGRNYGYTF. Combining the CDR3 with reference TRBV29-1 and TRBJ1-2 gives the whole variable domain SAVISQKPSRDICQRGTSLTIQCQVDSQVTMMFWYRQQPGQSLTLIATANQGSEATYESGFVIDKFPISRPNLTFSTLTVSNMSPEDSSIYLCSVDYGGQGRNYGYTFGSGTRLTVV.

The V and J genes are TRBV9 and TRBJ1-4, with 7 bases lining up with TRBD1. Germline values: CDR1 SGDLS, CDR2 YYNGEE. V shed 3 bases and J 13 bases; nucleotides not matched to a gene: 9. This CDR3 contains 13 residues. The CDR3 is CASSDSTGARLFF. The CDR3, as DNA: TGTGCCAGCAGCGACTCAACAGGGGCGCGACTGTTTTTT.

This chain connects TRBV11-2 to TRBJ2-7, with 7 bases matching TRBD2. V lost 0 bases and J lost 0; bases outside the gene matches: 2. The CDR3 loop spans 15 amino acids. Germline loops: CDR1 SGHAT, CDR2 FQNNGV. CDR3 sequence: CASSLESSGSYEQYF. The CDR3 DNA follows: TGTGCCAGCAGCTTAGAGTCTAGCGGCTCCTACGAGCAGTACTTC. The variable domain in full, completed from reference TRBV11-2 and TRBJ2-7, reads EAGVAQSPRYKIIEKRQSVAFWCNPISGHATLYWYQQILGQGPKLLIQFQNNGVVDDSQLPKDRFSAERLKGVDSTLKIQPAKLEDSAVYLCASSLESSGSYEQYFGPGTRLTVT.

V is TRBV4-2 and J is TRBJ2-3; D may correspond to TRBD1 or TRBD2 (6 bases each). CDR1 is LGHNA, CDR2 YNFKEQ, per germline. The CDR3 loop spans 17 amino acids. Trimming removed 1 base at V and 2 bases at J, with 16 bases between. DNA for the CDR3: TGTGCCAGCAGCCAAGCAGGGGCGGGGAGTCCCACAGATACGCAGTATTTT. Its protein product is CASSQAGAGSPTDTQYF.

This clone was detected only once. V gene TRBV5-1 combines with J gene TRBJ1-4; D not certain. Between the trimmed V and J ends, which lost 2 bases and 4 bases, there was a span of 15 bases. CDR1 is SGHRS and CDR2 is YFSETQ in the germline V gene. The CDR3 has 16 amino acids. For the CDR3, the DNA is TGCGCCAGCAGCTTCAATCATCCGTGGGGTAATGAAAAACTGTTTTTT. It translates to CASSFNHPWGNEKLFF.

This clone was found once. The chain recombines TRBV24-1 with TRBJ2-5; TRBD1 is a possible D gene (6 bases). V dropped 3 bases and J dropped 7 bases, with 17 bases sitting between them. Germline CDR1 is KGHDR and CDR2 is SFDVKD. The CDR3 has 15 amino acids. CDR3: CATSDSRGVGVTQYF. The CDR3 DNA is TGTGCCACCAGTGATAGCAGGGGCGTAGGGGTGACCCAGTACTTC.

The sample holds a few counts of this clone. The chain uses TRBV12-5 and TRBJ1-1; D is possibly TRBD1 (6 bases). Between the trimmed V and J ends, which lost 2 bases and 11 bases, there was a span of 12 bases. The CDR3 loop spans 12 amino acids. Per germline, CDR1 LGHNT and CDR2 FRNRAP. The CDR3 DNA sequence: TGTGCTAGTGGTTTGTCGGGGGGCGCGGCTTTCTTT. It encodes CASGLSGGAAFF.